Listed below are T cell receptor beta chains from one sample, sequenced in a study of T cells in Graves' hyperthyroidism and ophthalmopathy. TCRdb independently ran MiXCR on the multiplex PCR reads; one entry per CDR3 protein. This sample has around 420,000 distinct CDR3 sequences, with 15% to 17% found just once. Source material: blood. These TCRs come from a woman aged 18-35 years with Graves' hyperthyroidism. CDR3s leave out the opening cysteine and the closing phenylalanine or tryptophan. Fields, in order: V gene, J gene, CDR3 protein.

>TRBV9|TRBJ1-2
ASSVGIQGYGYT
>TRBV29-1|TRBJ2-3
SVEGTDTQY
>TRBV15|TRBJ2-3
ATRPEVWASTDTQY
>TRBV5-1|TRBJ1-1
ASSRGEMNTEAF
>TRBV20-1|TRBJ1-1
SASRQTEAF
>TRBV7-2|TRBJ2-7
ASSPHGQGLPYEQY
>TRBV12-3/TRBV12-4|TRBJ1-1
ASRMTGRGTEAF
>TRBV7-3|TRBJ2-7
ASSLAGPSSYEQY
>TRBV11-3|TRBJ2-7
ASSLDGSYEQY
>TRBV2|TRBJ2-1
ASSGRSDRPYNEQF
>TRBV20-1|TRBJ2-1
SALTGSGSYNEQF
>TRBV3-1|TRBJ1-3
ASSQDLTAFLSGNTIY
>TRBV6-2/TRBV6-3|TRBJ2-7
ASADRRGPYEQY
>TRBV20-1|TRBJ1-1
SARTVYTEAF
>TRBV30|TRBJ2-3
AWILSTDTQY
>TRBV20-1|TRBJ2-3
SARAAGNGDTQY
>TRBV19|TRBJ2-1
ASSPGLAIFNEQF
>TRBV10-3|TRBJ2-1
AISDLTGGGRNEQF
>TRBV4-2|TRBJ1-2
ASSQPGQTLLYT
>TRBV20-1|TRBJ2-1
SADGAGKSYNEQF
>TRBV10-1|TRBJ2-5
ASSSGFQETQY
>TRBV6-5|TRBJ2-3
ASSDSQGATDTQY
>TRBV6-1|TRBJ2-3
ASSRRTSGDTQY
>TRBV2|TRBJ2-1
ASSAGSSGRADEQF
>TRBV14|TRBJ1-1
ASSPYTVGGAF
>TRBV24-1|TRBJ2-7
ATSEGQDAYEQY
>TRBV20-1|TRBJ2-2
SARGREGVTGELF
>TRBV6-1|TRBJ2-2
ASSRVGGGANTGELF
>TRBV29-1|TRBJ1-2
SVEKVAGGRSYT
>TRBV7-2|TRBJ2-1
ASSPDSGLAGAFGQF
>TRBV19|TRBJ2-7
ASSIGGGGTPPYEQY
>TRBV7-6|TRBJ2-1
ASSFRDYYNEQF